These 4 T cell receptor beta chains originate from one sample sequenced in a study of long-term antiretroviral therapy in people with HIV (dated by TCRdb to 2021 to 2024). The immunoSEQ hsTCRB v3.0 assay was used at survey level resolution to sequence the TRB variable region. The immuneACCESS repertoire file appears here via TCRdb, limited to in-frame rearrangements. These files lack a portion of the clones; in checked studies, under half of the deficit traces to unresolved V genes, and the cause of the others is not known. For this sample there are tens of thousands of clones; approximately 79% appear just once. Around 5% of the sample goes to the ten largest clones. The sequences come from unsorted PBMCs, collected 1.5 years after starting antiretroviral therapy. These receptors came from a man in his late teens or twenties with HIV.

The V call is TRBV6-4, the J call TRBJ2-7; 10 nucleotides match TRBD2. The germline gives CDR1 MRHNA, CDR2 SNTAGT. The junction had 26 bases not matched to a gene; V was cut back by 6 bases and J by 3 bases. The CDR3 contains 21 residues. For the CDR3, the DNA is TGTGCCAGCAGAGACCCCACTCAGGGGGGCCGGGTAGCGGGAGGATTCTACGAGCAGTACTTC. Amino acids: CASRDPTQGGRVAGGFYEQYF.

CDR3 residues: CASSLTGSHEQYF. The DNA of the CDR3 is TGTGCCAGCAGCCTGACAGGATCCCACGAGCAGTACTTC. This sequence joins TRBV9 and TRBJ2-7, with D perhaps matching TRBD1 (6 bases). This CDR3 has 13 amino acids. V shed 4 bases and J shed 5 bases, with 13 bases lying between them. Germline V lookup: CDR1 SGDLS, CDR2 YYNGEE.

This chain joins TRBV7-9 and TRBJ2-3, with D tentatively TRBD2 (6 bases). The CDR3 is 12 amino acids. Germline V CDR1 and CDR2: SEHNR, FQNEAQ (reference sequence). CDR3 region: CAIRGGQDTQYF. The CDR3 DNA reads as TGTGCTATCCGGGGAGGCCAAGATACGCAGTATTTT.

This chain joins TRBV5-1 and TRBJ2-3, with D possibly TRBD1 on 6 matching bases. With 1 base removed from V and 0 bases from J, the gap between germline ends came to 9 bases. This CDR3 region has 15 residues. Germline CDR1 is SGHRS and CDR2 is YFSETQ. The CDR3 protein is CASSLRGSSTDTQYF. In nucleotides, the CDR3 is TGCGCCAGCAGCTTGAGGGGGAGTAGCACAGATACGCAGTATTTT. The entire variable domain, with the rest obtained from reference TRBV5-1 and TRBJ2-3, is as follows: KAGVTQTPRYLIKTRGQQVTLSCSPISGHRSVSWYQQTPGQGLQFLFEYFSETQRNKGNFPGRFSGRQFSNSRSEMNVSTLELGDSALYLCASSLRGSSTDTQYFGPGTRLTVL.